This is a list of T cell receptor beta chains from one sample in a study of CD8+ T cells in alopecia areata. Profiled with immunoSEQ multiplex PCR; TCRdb holds only in-frame clones, not every one. The sample records around 180,000 clones, approximately 67% being singletons. Material: CD4+ T cells sorted from blood, obtained between weeks 49 and 50, from a patient treated with tofacitinib. All receptors derive from a human donor with alopecia areata. Each CDR3 is given with its conserved first and last residue. Each record gives: D gene, J gene, V gene, clone size, CDR3 protein, CDR3 DNA. A D gene is named only where the DNA matches it firmly. For some rows the clone size is stated as once, few or many, or as a class when expanded; others skip it.

D gene: TRBD1
J gene: TRBJ2-3
V gene: TRBV10-2
clone size: few
CDR3 protein: CASSRQGSDTQYF
CDR3 DNA: TGCGCCAGCAGTCGACAGGGGTCAGATACGCAGTATTTT

D gene: .
J gene: TRBJ2-3
V gene: TRBV29-1
clone size: .
CDR3 protein: CSVAFGVSTDTQYF
CDR3 DNA: TGCAGCGTTGCGTTCGGGGTTAGCACAGATACGCAGTATTTT

D gene: .
J gene: TRBJ1-2
V gene: TRBV29-1
clone size: .
CDR3 protein: CSAPSNYGYTF
CDR3 DNA: TGCAGCGCCCCTTCCAACTATGGCTACACCTTC

D gene: .
J gene: TRBJ1-2
V gene: TRBV29-1
clone size: .
CDR3 protein: CSVEDRGAMMLGGYTF
CDR3 DNA: TGCAGCGTTGAAGACCGGGGGGCAATGATGTTGGGTGGCTACACCTTC

D gene: .
J gene: TRBJ1-5
V gene: TRBV7-2
clone size: few
CDR3 protein: CASSFRGGQPQHF
CDR3 DNA: TGTGCCAGCAGCTTTCGAGGGGGTCAGCCCCAGCATTTT

D gene: TRBD2
J gene: TRBJ2-1
V gene: TRBV29-1
clone size: .
CDR3 protein: CSVEDSTTSGVGAYNEQFF
CDR3 DNA: TGCAGCGTTGAAGATAGTACGACTAGCGGGGTTGGGGCCTACAATGAGCAGTTCTTC

D gene: .
J gene: TRBJ1-2
V gene: TRBV7-2
clone size: few
CDR3 protein: CASSLAYGGYTF
CDR3 DNA: TGTGCCAGCAGCTTAGCGTACGGGGGCTACACCTTC

D gene: TRBD1
J gene: TRBJ1-1
V gene: TRBV9
clone size: few
CDR3 protein: CASSVRAGGTEAFF
CDR3 DNA: TGTGCCAGCAGCGTTCGTGCAGGGGGAACTGAAGCTTTCTTT

D gene: .
J gene: TRBJ1-2
V gene: TRBV23-1
clone size: few
CDR3 protein: CASSQSVGIFYGYTF
CDR3 DNA: TGCGCCAGCAGTCAATCGGTGGGGATCTTCTATGGCTACACCTTC

D gene: .
J gene: TRBJ2-7
V gene: TRBV29-1
clone size: .
CDR3 protein: CSVRLRDSGSGEQYF
CDR3 DNA: TGCAGCGTGAGGCTCCGGGACAGCGGGTCTGGCGAGCAGTACTTC

D gene: .
J gene: TRBJ2-7
V gene: TRBV5-1
clone size: .
CDR3 protein: CASSLEDRTTYEQYF
CDR3 DNA: TGCGCCAGCAGCTTGGAGGACAGAACCACCTACGAGCAGTACTTC

D gene: .
J gene: TRBJ2-1
V gene: TRBV2
clone size: .
CDR3 protein: CASSDGFSYNEQFF
CDR3 DNA: TGTGCCAGCAGTGACGGGTTTTCCTACAATGAGCAGTTCTTC

D gene: .
J gene: TRBJ2-3
V gene: TRBV9
clone size: .
CDR3 protein: CASSVLGAGTDTQYF
CDR3 DNA: TGTGCCAGCAGCGTTTTGGGGGCTGGCACAGATACGCAGTATTTT

D gene: .
J gene: TRBJ1-6
V gene: TRBV27
clone size: .
CDR3 protein: CASRERGSSYNSPLHF
CDR3 DNA: TGTGCCAGCAGGGAGAGGGGTAGCTCCTATAATTCACCCCTCCACTTT

D gene: .
J gene: TRBJ1-5
V gene: TRBV7-8
clone size: few
CDR3 protein: CASSLAGGGNQPQHF
CDR3 DNA: TGTGCCAGCAGCTTAGCGGGGGGAGGGAATCAGCCCCAGCATTTT

D gene: TRBD1
J gene: TRBJ1-2
V gene: TRBV29-1
clone size: .
CDR3 protein: CSVDAGTGRNGYTF
CDR3 DNA: TGCAGCGTTGACGCCGGGACAGGTCGAAATGGCTACACCTTC

D gene: TRBD2
J gene: TRBJ2-3
V gene: TRBV15
clone size: .
CDR3 protein: CATSRESGTMSDTQYF
CDR3 DNA: TGTGCCACCAGCAGAGAAAGCGGGACTATGTCAGATACGCAGTATTTT

D gene: .
J gene: TRBJ1-5
V gene: TRBV19
clone size: many
CDR3 protein: CASSILYSNQPQHF
CDR3 DNA: TGTGCCAGTAGTATCCTTTATAGCAATCAGCCCCAGCATTTT

D gene: .
J gene: TRBJ2-2
V gene: TRBV30
clone size: .
CDR3 protein: CAWRVGSTGELFF
CDR3 DNA: TGTGCCTGGAGGGTGGGGAGCACCGGGGAGCTGTTTTTT

D gene: TRBD2
J gene: TRBJ2-3
V gene: TRBV5-6
clone size: once
CDR3 protein: CASSDGGALDTQYF
CDR3 DNA: TGTGCCAGCAGCGACGGGGGGGCCTTAGATACGCAGTATTTT

D gene: .
J gene: TRBJ2-2
V gene: TRBV7-2
clone size: .
CDR3 protein: CASSPGGAGNTGELFF
CDR3 DNA: TGTGCCAGCAGCCCCGGAGGGGCGGGGAACACCGGGGAGCTGTTTTTT

D gene: .
J gene: TRBJ1-2
V gene: TRBV30
clone size: .
CDR3 protein: CAWSVQGVGGYTF
CDR3 DNA: TGTGCCTGGAGTGTACAAGGTGTGGGGGGCTACACCTTC

D gene: .
J gene: TRBJ2-1
V gene: TRBV29-1
clone size: .
CDR3 protein: CSVVTSYNEQFF
CDR3 DNA: TGCAGCGTTGTGACAAGTTACAATGAGCAGTTCTTC

D gene: .
J gene: TRBJ2-2
V gene: TRBV5-1
clone size: .
CDR3 protein: CASSSRRRDPNTGELFF
CDR3 DNA: TGCGCCAGCAGCTCCCGACGCAGGGACCCTAACACCGGGGAGCTGTTTTTT

D gene: .
J gene: TRBJ1-5
V gene: TRBV29-1
clone size: .
CDR3 protein: CSVGGDTNQPQHF
CDR3 DNA: TGCAGCGTTGGGGGGGACACAAATCAGCCCCAGCATTTT

D gene: TRBD1
J gene: TRBJ1-2
V gene: TRBV30
clone size: few
CDR3 protein: CAWSSGTGPSGYTF
CDR3 DNA: TGTGCCTGGAGTTCCGGGACAGGACCTTCTGGCTACACCTTC

D gene: .
J gene: TRBJ2-2
V gene: TRBV29-1
clone size: .
CDR3 protein: CSGGTMNTGELFF
CDR3 DNA: TGCAGCGGAGGTACCATGAACACCGGGGAGCTGTTTTTT

D gene: TRBD2
J gene: TRBJ2-1
V gene: TRBV29-1
clone size: .
CDR3 protein: CSVTTSGGPKNEQFF
CDR3 DNA: TGCAGCGTTACTACTAGCGGGGGTCCCAAAAATGAGCAGTTCTTC

D gene: .
J gene: TRBJ2-3
V gene: TRBV10-1
clone size: few
CDR3 protein: CASSEKQSTDTQYF
CDR3 DNA: TGCGCCAGCAGTGAGAAGCAAAGCACAGATACGCAGTATTTT

D gene: .
J gene: TRBJ1-1
V gene: TRBV19
clone size: few
CDR3 protein: CASSQAVNTEAFF
CDR3 DNA: TGTGCCAGTAGTCAGGCGGTGAACACTGAAGCTTTCTTT

D gene: .
J gene: TRBJ2-6
V gene: TRBV27
clone size: few
CDR3 protein: CASTSHSSGANVLTF
CDR3 DNA: TGTGCCAGCACTTCTCACTCAAGTGGGGCCAACGTCCTGACTTTC

D gene: TRBD1
J gene: TRBJ1-1
V gene: TRBV6-5
clone size: few
CDR3 protein: CASSRDRAGTEAFF
CDR3 DNA: TGTGCCAGCAGCCGAGACAGGGCGGGCACTGAAGCTTTCTTT

D gene: .
J gene: TRBJ2-5
V gene: TRBV6-7
clone size: .
CDR3 protein: CARIPQGTQYF
CDR3 DNA: TGTGCCAGAATCCCACAGGGGACCCAGTACTTC

D gene: .
J gene: TRBJ2-2
V gene: TRBV30
clone size: .
CDR3 protein: CAWIRKQGEDTGELFF
CDR3 DNA: TGTGCCTGGATCCGAAAGCAGGGTGAGGACACCGGGGAGCTGTTTTTT

D gene: .
J gene: TRBJ1-2
V gene: TRBV29-1
clone size: .
CDR3 protein: CSVKDDYGYTF
CDR3 DNA: TGCAGCGTAAAGGATGACTATGGCTACACCTTC

D gene: .
J gene: TRBJ1-1
V gene: TRBV5-6
clone size: .
CDR3 protein: CASSWASEAFF
CDR3 DNA: TGTGCCAGCAGTTGGGCGAGTGAAGCTTTCTTT

D gene: .
J gene: TRBJ2-1
V gene: TRBV11-2
clone size: once
CDR3 protein: CASSLVFGKSSYNEQFF
CDR3 DNA: TGTGCCAGCAGCTTAGTTTTCGGAAAGAGCTCCTACAATGAGCAGTTCTTC

D gene: .
J gene: TRBJ2-1
V gene: TRBV29-1
clone size: few
CDR3 protein: CSVGSSMVNNEQFF
CDR3 DNA: TGCAGCGTTGGGTCTAGCATGGTCAATAATGAGCAGTTCTTC

D gene: .
J gene: TRBJ2-3
V gene: TRBV29-1
clone size: .
CDR3 protein: CSVEFGTDTQYF
CDR3 DNA: TGCAGCGTTGAATTCGGCACAGATACGCAGTATTTT

D gene: .
J gene: TRBJ2-7
V gene: TRBV18
clone size: .
CDR3 protein: CASSSNRAYEQYF
CDR3 DNA: TGTGCCAGCTCATCGAACAGGGCCTACGAGCAGTACTTC